This T cell receptor (beta chain) was sequenced during a study of neurological immune-mediated disorders. General study points: Levels of TCR clonal expansion peaked in HTLV-1-associated myelopathy and reached their lowest in multiple sclerosis, under those of healthy controls. Expanded clones shared no CDR3 amino acid sequences across subjects, suggesting private repertoires in all groups.

TCRdb used MiXCR to reprocess the 5' RACE reads, holding one entry per CDR3 protein. The data contain fewer than 55,000 distinct CDR3 sequences, about 9.1% of them singletons. Time point of the sample: longitudinal time-point 1 (baseline). Unsorted libraries were derived from 2 million PBMCs stored at -80 C. V lost 0 bases to trimming and J lost 3 bases, with 21 bases between them. Germline lookup yields CDR1 LGHDT and CDR2 YNNKEL (reference sequence). The CDR3 runs 19 residues. This clonotype has at least ten counts. The antigen is not known. The chain recombines TRBV3-1 with TRBJ2-1; the D is unclear. Sequencing input: PBMCs. This TCR came from a woman aged 40 to 49 in good health. The CDR3 reads CASSQDLIWRPVDYNEQFF. The DNA for the CDR3 is TGTGCCAGCAGCCAAGATCTTATTTGGCGCCCCGTTGACTACAATGAGCAGTTCTTC.